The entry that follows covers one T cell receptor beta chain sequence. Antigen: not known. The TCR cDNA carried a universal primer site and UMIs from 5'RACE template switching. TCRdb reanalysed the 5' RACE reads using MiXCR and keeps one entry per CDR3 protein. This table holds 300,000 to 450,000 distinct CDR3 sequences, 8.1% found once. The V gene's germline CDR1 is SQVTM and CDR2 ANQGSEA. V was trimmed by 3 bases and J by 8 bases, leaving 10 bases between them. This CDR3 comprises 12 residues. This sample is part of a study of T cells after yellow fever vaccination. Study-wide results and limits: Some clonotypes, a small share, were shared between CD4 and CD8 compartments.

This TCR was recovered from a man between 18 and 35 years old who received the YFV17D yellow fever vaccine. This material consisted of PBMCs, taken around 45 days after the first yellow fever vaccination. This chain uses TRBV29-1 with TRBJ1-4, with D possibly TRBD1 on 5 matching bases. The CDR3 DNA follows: TGCAGCGTTGATGAGGGGAGGGAAAAACTGTTTTTT. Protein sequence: CSVDEGREKLFF.